The 14 T cell receptor beta chains reported below all come from one sample, sequenced in a study of cytomegalovirus exposure and HLA in healthy donors. The PCR contained 60 Vbeta and 13 Jbeta primers. Sequencing used immunoSEQ multiplex PCR; TCRdb keeps in-frame clones, though not all of them. This listing includes 90,000 to 130,000 clones. Sequencing was done on a sample of PBMCs. The receptors derive from a man aged 25 to 40 in good health and CMV-seronegative.

Notes on this clone: This same CDR3 is encoded by further DNA sequences in the sample. The chain combines TRBV6-6 with TRBJ1-1, with D possibly matching TRBD1 (6 bases). Trimming pared 0 bases from V and 6 bases from J, leaving 8 bases between. The germline CDR1 and CDR2 sequences are MNHNY and SVGAGI (reference sequence). The CDR3 is 13 residues long. The CDR3 loop reads CASSYSGGAEAFF. CDR3 sequence (DNA): TGTGCCAGCAGTTACTCTGGGGGCGCTGAAGCTTTCTTT.

In nucleotides, the CDR3 is TGTGCCTGGAGTCCGGGACACGAACCCTACGAGCAGTACTTC. It is translated as CAWSPGHEPYEQYF. The chain couples TRBV30 to TRBJ2-5; a weak D match, TRBD1 (6 bases). Near its end, the DNA agrees better with TRBJ2-7, so the J call may be wrong. Germline assignment: CDR1 GTSNPN and CDR2 SVGIG (reference sequence). The CDR3 length is 14 residues.

This rearrangement joins TRBV10-3 to TRBJ2-3; 9 bases fit TRBD1. The CDR3 is made up of 14 amino acids. The germline V gene has CDR1 ENHRY and CDR2 SYGVKD. Trimming cost V 7 bases and J 2 bases; bases outside gene matches: 4. The CDR3 reads CAIMGQGFTDTQYF. The CDR3 nucleotides are TGTGCCATCATGGGACAGGGATTCACAGATACGCAGTATTTT.

The chain couples TRBV7-9 to TRBJ2-7; no reliable D call. The CDR3 is made up of 15 amino acids. V was pared by 5 bases and J by 3 bases, with 17 bases between. Germline loops: CDR1 SEHNR, CDR2 FQNEAQ (reference sequence). The CDR3 spells CASSTSGTRLYEQYF. CDR3 sequence (DNA): TGTGCCAGCAGCACATCGGGTACTCGTCTCTACGAGCAGTACTTC.

The genes are TRBV19 and TRBJ1-6; no reliable D call. CDR3 size: 13 residues. Trimming stripped 6 bases from V and 9 bases from J, with 12 bases between. Looked up from germline, CDR1 is LNHDA and CDR2 is SQIVND (reference sequence). Here the CDR3 reads CASRPEPGSPLHF. The CDR3 DNA is TGTGCCAGTAGACCGGAGCCCGGTTCACCCCTCCACTTT. Full variable domain (remainder filled in from reference TRBV19 and TRBJ1-6): DGGITQSPKYLFRKEGQNVTLSCEQNLNHDAMYWYRQDPGQGLRLIYYSQIVNDFQKGDIAEGYSVSREKKESFPLTVTSAQKNPTAFYLCASRPEPGSPLHFGNGTRLTVT.

This chain connects TRBV2 to TRBJ1-5, with no clear D. From germline, CDR1 is SNHLY and CDR2 FYNNEI. The CDR3 has 13 residues. The V gene lost 6 bases and the J gene lost 9 bases, with 15 bases spanning the gap. CDR3 DNA sequence: TGTGCCAGCAGAGCCGGGTCCCGCGGGCCCCAGCATTTT. As protein: CASRAGSRGPQHF.

This rearrangement joins TRBV5-6 to TRBJ2-3, with 12 bases fitting TRBD2. J gave up 2 bases and V 2 bases, and 3 bases lay outside the gene matches. Germline CDR1 is SGHDT and CDR2 is YYEEEE. This CDR3 spans 16 amino acids. CDR3 DNA sequence: TGTGCCAGCAGCTTAGGACTAGCGGGGTACACAGATACGCAGTATTTT. Protein: CASSLGLAGYTDTQYF.

The chain joins TRBV18 to TRBJ2-1, with D perhaps TRBD1 (6 bases). Germline CDR1 KGHSH, CDR2 LQKENI. Deletions cut 3 bases from V and 0 bases from J, with 12 bases between. This CDR3 is 16 amino acids long. The CDR3 DNA sequence: TGTGCCAGCTCACCTGACAGGACAGCCTCCTACAATGAGCAGTTCTTC. This gives the protein CASSPDRTASYNEQFF.

For this clone: The identical CDR3 is also encoded by other nucleotide sequences in the sample. The chain carries TRBV5-6 and TRBJ1-1, with D uncertain. Trimming cost V 2 bases and J 1 base, with 3 bases left between them. The CDR3 has 12 amino acids. Germline CDR1 reads SGHDT; CDR2 reads YYEEEE. CDR3: CASSLQNTEAFF. The CDR3 nucleotides read TGTGCCAGCAGCTTACAGAACACTGAAGCTTTCTTT.

This chain connects TRBV7-9 to TRBJ2-2, with D possibly matching TRBD1 (5 bases). The V end was cut by 3 bases, the J end by 0 bases, with 14 bases between. This CDR3 is 17 amino acids long. From germline, CDR1 is SEHNR and CDR2 FQNEAQ (reference sequence). The CDR3 nucleotides read TGTGCCAGCAGCTTTAGCAGGGAATCGTCGAACACCGGGGAGCTGTTTTTT. It is translated as CASSFSRESSNTGELFF.

CDR3 coding DNA: TGTGCCAGCAGCCCTAGGGACAGGGGGCGCGACGGCTACACCTTC. Translated, it gives CASSPRDRGRDGYTF. V is TRBV13 and J is TRBJ1-2; 12 bases align to TRBD1. This CDR3 has 15 residues. The germline V gene has CDR1 PRHDT and CDR2 FYEKMQ (reference sequence). The trim removed 5 bases at V and 8 bases at J, leaving 9 bases unmatched.

The chain couples TRBV14 to TRBJ2-5, with D tentatively TRBD1 (5 bases). The CDR3 length is 13 residues. Trimming took 2 bases from V and 7 from J, leaving 11 bases between them. Germline V gene data show CDR1 as SGHDN and CDR2 as FVKESK. The CDR3 DNA reads TGTGCCAGCAGCCAATCCCTTGGGGCGACCCAGTACTTC. It specifies CASSQSLGATQYF.

The chain recombines TRBV4-3 with TRBJ1-2; the match to TRBD1 covers 7 bases. This CDR3 has 13 amino acids. V trimming: 4 bases; J trimming: 5 bases; junction bases outside the gene matches: 4. CDR1 and CDR2 from the germline V gene are LGHNA and YSLEER. CDR3 protein: CASSPSTGYGYTF. CDR3 DNA sequence: TGCGCCAGCAGCCCCTCGACAGGGTATGGCTACACCTTC.

The chain couples TRBV7-2 to TRBJ1-1; D unclear. Trimming left V 3 bases short and J 2 bases short, with 13 bases between. Germline V gene lookup returns CDR1 SGHTA and CDR2 FQGNSA. The CDR3 loop spans 15 amino acids. CDR3 in amino acids: CASSFDGRVNTEAFF. CDR3 DNA sequence: TGTGCCAGCAGCTTTGATGGGAGGGTTAACACTGAAGCTTTCTTT. Looking up the rest from reference TRBV7-2 and TRBJ1-1 gives the full variable domain: GAGVSQSPSNKVTEKGKDVELRCDPISGHTALYWYRQSLGQGLEFLIYFQGNSAPDKSGLPSDRFSAERTGGSVSTLTIQRTQQEDSAVYLCASSFDGRVNTEAFFGQGTRLTVV.